The 19 T cell receptor beta chains below were found in one sample sequenced in a study of human T cells and chemical hapten exposure. Time point meaning: pre-sensitization, week 0. Specified treatment: therapeutic diphenylcyclopropenone sensitization with weekly scalp DPC. TCRdb independently ran MiXCR on the RACE reads; one entry per CDR3 protein. The data contain approximately 180,000 distinct CDR3 sequences, almost 30% of them singletons. The material was whole blood, obtained in connection with sensitization to the hapten diphenylcyclopropenone (DPC). Every receptor here comes from a woman in her 30s with alopecia areata. Some clones in this sample may be carry-over from other donors' samples.

This clonotype was recorded many times. This sequence joins TRBV7-8 and TRBJ2-3; 10 nucleotides align to TRBD2. The CDR3 runs to 21 residues. Germline values: CDR1 SGHVS, CDR2 FQNEAQ. The V segment lost 5 bases and the J segment 0 bases; nucleotides outside the gene matches: 20. CDR3 protein: CASSPRPLGLARVTSTDTQYF. CDR3 sequence (DNA): TGTGCCAGCAGCCCCCGACCTCTGGGACTAGCGAGAGTTACTAGCACAGATACGCAGTATTTT.

This chain joins TRBV5-1 and TRBJ2-4; 7 bases fit TRBD1. The ends lost 4 bases at V and 1 base at J; junction bases unmatched: 5. There are 15 residues in the CDR3. The germline V gene has CDR1 SGHRS and CDR2 YFSETQ. The CDR3 here is CASSQTGIAKNIQYF. The CDR3 region has the DNA TGCGCCAGCAGCCAGACAGGGATTGCCAAAAACATTCAGTACTTC.

The chain is built from TRBV7-8 and TRBJ1-1; TRBD1 aligns across 9 bases. The CDR3 is 15 residues long. V lost 5 bases, J lost 4 bases, and 8 bases stayed unmatched. Per germline, CDR1 SGHVS and CDR2 FQNEAQ. CDR3 DNA sequence: TGTGCCAGCAGCCCCCAACGGGACAGGGCCACTGAAGCTTTCTTT. Amino acid sequence: CASSPQRDRATEAFF. Looking up the rest from reference TRBV7-8 and TRBJ1-1 gives the full variable domain: GAGVSQSPRYKVAKRGQDVALRCDPISGHVSLFWYQQALGQGPEFLTYFQNEAQLDKSGLPSDRFFAERPEGSVSTLKIQRTQQEDSAVYLCASSPQRDRATEAFFGQGTRLTVV.

This clonotype was seen a handful of times. This chain connects TRBV28 to TRBJ2-7; D gene ambiguous. The CDR3 extends over 13 amino acids. The germline V gene has CDR1 MDHEN and CDR2 SYDVKM. V gave up 3 bases and J gave up 4 bases, with 10 bases separating them. The CDR3 nucleotides read TGTGCCAGCAGTTTTGGACCGGTATACGAGCAGTACTTC. Translation gives CASSFGPVYEQYF.

This clonotype was seen a few times. V is TRBV28 and J is TRBJ2-1, with TRBD1 matching over 10 bases. Germline loops: CDR1 MDHEN, CDR2 SYDVKM. CDR3 length: 15 amino acids. Germline trimming cut 10 bases from V and 4 bases from J; bases unmatched to any gene: 10. CDR3 in DNA: TGTGCCATCGGACAGGGGGGGACCCCTTACAATGAGCAGTTCTTC. It is translated as CAIGQGGTPYNEQFF.

This clonotype was found many times. The chain employs TRBV4-1 and TRBJ1-2, with 7 bases aligning to TRBD1. The V gene's germline CDR1 is MGHRA and CDR2 YSYEKL. J was trimmed by 4 bases and V by 3 bases; bases with no gene match: 5. This CDR3 comprises 14 residues. The DNA of the CDR3 is TGCGCCAGCAGCCAGGTGACAGGGACCTATGGCTACACCTTC. Protein: CASSQVTGTYGYTF.

This chain links TRBV7-2 with TRBJ1-4; tentatively, D is TRBD1 (5 bases). The CDR3 sequence is 13 residues long. V lost 6 bases and J 7 bases, leaving 12 bases between the germline ends. CDR1 is SGHTA and CDR2 is FQGNSA in the germline V gene. Written as DNA, the CDR3 is TGTGCCAGCAGTGTAGGCAGGGCTGAAAAACTGTTTTTT. Protein sequence: CASSVGRAEKLFF.

This clonotype was picked up a small number of times. The chain joins TRBV7-2 to TRBJ1-6; D gene unclear. The CDR3 is made up of 14 amino acids. Trimming pared 1 base from V and 4 bases from J, leaving 5 bases between. Germline V gene data show CDR1 as SGHTA and CDR2 as FQGNSA. This CDR3 reads CASSLGPYNSPLHF. The CDR3 nucleotides read TGTGCCAGCAGCTTAGGACCGTATAATTCACCCCTCCACTTT.

This clonotype was detected a few times. The chain is built from TRBV20-1 and TRBJ2-2; D gene unclear. The CDR3 sequence is 11 residues long. Trimming pared 5 bases from V and 7 bases from J, leaving 8 bases between. The germline gives CDR1 DFQATT, CDR2 SNEGSKA (reference sequence). CDR3 sequence (DNA): TGCAGTGCTGCCCTGAACGGGGAGCTGTTTTTT. This encodes CSAALNGELFF.

The V gene is TRBV6-2 or TRBV6-3, the J gene TRBJ2-1; 7 bases are shared with TRBD2. This CDR3 is 13 amino acids long. Germline CDR1 and CDR2: MNHEY and SVGEGT. Trimming at V came to 4 bases and at J to 7 bases, leaving 4 bases not matched to a gene. In DNA form, the CDR3 reads TGTGCCAGCAGTTGGACTAGTTGGAATGAGCAGTTCTTC. Translation: CASSWTSWNEQFF.

The chain uses TRBV6-5 and TRBJ1-5; no firm D call. The CDR3 is 13 amino acids. The V gene's germline CDR1 is MNHEY and CDR2 SVGAGI. V lost 6 bases to trimming and J lost 0 bases, with 6 bases between them. CDR3 nucleotide sequence: TGTGCCAGCAGCCGCCGTAGCAATCAGCCCCAGCATTTT. Translating it yields CASSRRSNQPQHF.

The chain joins TRBV9 to TRBJ2-3; 13 positions agree with TRBD2. Germline assignment: CDR1 SGDLS and CDR2 YYNGEE. The ends lost 4 bases at V and 4 bases at J; junction bases unmatched: 6. The CDR3 loop spans 16 amino acids. As DNA, the CDR3 is TGTGCCAGCAGCCCAAGACTAGCGGGAGGTTCAGATACGCAGTATTTT. Protein: CASSPRLAGGSDTQYF.

This clonotype was detected a few times. The J gene is TRBJ1-1, the V gene TRBV3-1; D uncertain. V lost 1 base to trimming and J lost 6 bases, with 12 bases between them. The CDR3 covers 14 residues. CDR1 and CDR2 (germline): LGHDT, YNNKEL (reference sequence). CDR3: CASSQVVGRAEAFF. DNA for the CDR3: TGTGCCAGCAGCCAAGTTGTCGGTCGGGCTGAAGCTTTCTTT.

This clonotype was seen only a few times. This chain links TRBV20-1 with TRBJ1-5; 9 bases are a match to TRBD1. After removal of 1 base from V and 4 bases from J, the junction contained 5 bases not matched to a gene. Germline-derived CDR1 and CDR2 are DFQATT and SNEGSKA (reference sequence). This CDR3 spans 15 amino acids. The CDR3 region is CSARGGQGSNQPQHF. CDR3 DNA sequence: TGCAGTGCTAGAGGGGGACAGGGAAGTAATCAGCCCCAGCATTTT.

This clonotype was seen more than once but under ten times. This sequence joins TRBV9 and TRBJ2-3; TRBD2 might be the D (5 bases). Between the trimmed V and J ends, which lost 0 bases and 3 bases, there was a span of 17 bases. The germline CDR1 and CDR2 sequences are SGDLS and YYNGEE. CDR3 length equals 17 residues. Here the CDR3 reads CASSVGQGLDLTDTQYF. The CDR3 DNA reads TGTGCCAGCAGCGTAGGTCAAGGACTCGACCTAACAGATACGCAGTATTTT.

In this sample, this clonotype turned up a few times. The rearrangement uses TRBV4-2 and TRBJ2-7; D might be TRBD1 (5 bases). Germline values: CDR1 LGHNA, CDR2 YNFKEQ. Trimming left V 1 base short and J 10 bases short, with 14 bases between. This CDR3 comprises 13 residues. In DNA, the CDR3 is TGTGCCAGCAGCCAAGTAGCAGGGCCCTCCCAGTACTTC. The encoded protein is CASSQVAGPSQYF.

This clonotype was counted a few times. The chain has TRBV28 and TRBJ2-7; 9 bases agree with TRBD1. The germline gives CDR1 MDHEN, CDR2 SYDVKM. CDR3 size: 13 residues. Trimming removed 6 bases from V and 4 bases from J; junction bases left unmatched: 4. CDR3: CASRDRGFYEQYF. The CDR3, as DNA: TGTGCCAGCAGGGACAGGGGATTTTACGAGCAGTACTTC.

The chain employs TRBV30 and TRBJ1-2; 7 nucleotides agree with TRBD1. V shed 5 bases, J shed 5 bases, and the junction held 5 bases outside the gene matches. Germline CDR1 is GTSNPN and CDR2 is SVGIG (reference sequence). The CDR3 contains 12 residues. The CDR3 coding sequence is TGTGCCTGGGACGACAGGGATTATGGCTACACCTTC. It translates to CAWDDRDYGYTF.

The chain uses TRBV4-2 and TRBJ1-6, with 10 bases that match TRBD1. The germline CDR1 and CDR2 sequences are LGHNA and YNFKEQ. V dropped 4 bases and J dropped 9; count of bases not matched to a gene: 6. This CDR3 is 15 amino acids long. Here the CDR3 reads CASSPRQGAGSPLHF. As DNA, the CDR3 is TGTGCCAGCAGCCCAAGACAGGGGGCGGGTTCACCCCTCCACTTT.